This T cell receptor beta chain was recorded in a study of T-cell memory formation after mild COVID-19 (dated by TCRdb to the early 2020s). At the level of the whole study: TCR sequence clusters from the two donors were largely donor specific. In a couple of donors, T-cell clones that expanded and contracted after mild COVID-19 were tracked by sequencing TCRalpha and TCRbeta repertoires over time. Two young, previously healthy adult volunteers made up the cohort, one male and one female.

V is shortened by 1 base, J by 7 bases, and the region joining them spans 21 bases. The germline V gene supplies CDR1 SGHTS and CDR2 YDEGEE. Including cysteine and phenylalanine, the CDR3 has 17 amino acids. Of the read, only the CDR3 DNA is kept; its 51 bases are in frame from base 1. Study-wide findings and limitations: The study included only two mild cases, and larger cohorts that include severe cases with pre-infection samples were judged to be necessary. Contracting CD4+ clones were located mainly in the CM and EM memory subsets, whereas CD8+ clones were found to be enriched in EMRA. Clones contracting from day 15 to 85 had balanced CD4/CD8 phenotypes, while a second wave expanding from day 15 to 37 was biased towards CD4+. The second-wave clones that peaked on day 37 were not confirmed to be SARS-CoV-2 specific. Some responding clones were detected in pre-infection memory, suggesting pre-existing cross-reactive memory T cells joined the SARS-CoV-2 response.

Sequencer: Illumina NovaSeq 6000. Using 5'RACE with constant-segment primers, TCRalpha and TCRbeta cDNA libraries were constructed, with sample barcodes and unique molecular identifiers added in the process. Trizol reagent was used to extract RNA from every sample. Libraries were amplified in two PCR steps, with a second sample barcode and Illumina TruSeq adapters added in the second step. The libraries were sequenced on an Illumina NovaSeq using 2 x 150 bp paired-end reads. From the authors' description of their analysis: Demultiplexing of reads and collapsing into UMI-guided consensus sequences were performed with migec v1.2.7. With mixcr v2.1.11, UMI consensuses were aligned to TRA and TRB V and J templates and assembled into clonotypes. A clonotype was counted as expanded or contracted only when both edgeR and NoisET called the clonotype significant, with the noise models trained on biological replicates. For edgeR calls, a false discovery rate-adjusted p below 0.01 and a log2 fold-change threshold of 1 were applied. PCA with hierarchical clustering of max-normalized trajectories of the 1000 most abundant clonotypes was used as exploratory dynamics analysis. Separately sequenced CD4+ and CD8+ repertoires were used to assign a CD4 or CD8 phenotype to each responding clone. TCRdb reprocessed the public reads (quality trimming at Q25 with fastp, clone calling with MiXCR) and kept in-frame beta chains. Under each unique CDR3 protein, matching rows form one entry showing the most common genes and DNA. Here the V and J calls rest on TCRdb's processing, not on the authors' analysis. For this sample there are some 290,000 distinct CDR3 sequences; roughly 17% appear just once. The top ten clonotypes cover roughly 25% of the sample.

Ficoll-Paque density gradient centrifugation was the method used to isolate PBMCs. Worth noting for this clonotype: It lacks a known antigen. Nothing much larger sits one base from this clone, and base qualities are not available.

The sequence links TRBV5-8 to TRBJ1-5; matching of 6 bases hints at TRBD1 as the D gene. This TCR came from a man aged 18 to 29 who had mild COVID-19 (a few samples of this study predate the infection). The sample titles of this study are shuffled in the database, so cell type and time point are left out; the donor was told from shared clones. Sequenced: PBMCs or a T cell subset sorted from them (not recorded which). This receptor has the CDR3 CASSLFGGQTSVQPQHF. The DNA is TGTGCCAGCAGCTTGTTCGGGGGCCAAACGTCAGTACAGCCCCAGCATTTT.